This T cell receptor beta chain originates from a study of response to subunit inactivated influenza vaccine. Study-wide results and limits: Authors suggested few new T cells are recruited by each seasonal influenza vaccination.

This CDR3 region has 17 residues. The V end was cut by 0 bases, the J end by 0 bases, with 16 bases between. The germline V gene encodes CDR1 SQVTM and CDR2 ANQGSEA. With respect to this clonotype: As yet, its antigen is unknown.

One entry per CDR3 protein results from TCRdb running MiXCR on the RT-PCR reads. This sample carries 500,000 to 600,000 distinct CDR3 sequences, under 9% of them seen once, and the ten largest clones take 13%. The gene calls are TRBV29-1 and TRBJ2-3, with D possibly matching TRBD2 (6 bases). The sequences come from PBMCs from blood, collected roughly 24 months after vaccination. The TCR was taken from a man in his fifties or sixties who received an inactivated influenza vaccine. CDR3 region: CSVEDPLAGSSTDTQYF. CDR3 nucleotide sequence: TGCAGCGTTGAAGATCCCTTGGCGGGGTCTAGCACAGATACGCAGTATTTT.